The TCR beta chain under discussion was sequenced for a study of blood T cell repertoires in COVID-19. CDR3 length: 14 residues. Per the germline V gene, CDR1 is MNHEY and CDR2 is SVGAGI. Trimming shortened V by 4 bases and J by 1 base, and 7 bases separated the two germline ends. Assay: immunoSEQ multiplex PCR; the TCRdb copy retains only in-frame clones and omits some. Among a few hundred thousand clones listed, around 83% were seen once. The sequence came from a man aged 25 to 40 who had recovered from COVID-19. This chain connects TRBV6-5 to TRBJ2-2; D unclear. The specimen sequenced was peripheral blood. The CDR3 nucleotides read TGTGCCAGCAGTTTCCACAGGAACACCGGGGAGCTGTTTTTT. This codes for CASSFHRNTGELFF.